This TCR beta chain derives from a study of Ad26.COV2.S vaccination and SARS-CoV-2 variants. Study as a whole: By the intramuscular route, Ad26.COV2.S was given once, or twice 56 days apart.

CDR1 is MNHNY, CDR2 SVGAGI, per germline (reference sequence). Trimming removed 4 bases from V and 4 bases from J; junction bases left unmatched: 5. This CDR3 has 16 residues. Assay: immunoSEQ multiplex PCR; the TCRdb copy retains only in-frame clones and omits some. This repertoire shows hundreds of thousands of clones, less than 90% found once; its top ten account for roughly a tenth. Treatment given: some 20 received Ad26.COV2.S at low or high dose, single or two shots; five or six received placebo; per-sample allocation not given. Sampling occurred on day 63 after the first vaccine or placebo injection.

This chain links TRBV6-6 with TRBJ2-6; 9 bases are shared with TRBD1. Sequenced here: peripheral blood, sampled in a trial of Ad26.COV2.S vaccine versus placebo. The receptor was isolated from a person between 18 and 65 years old who received the Ad26.COV2.S COVID-19 vaccine or a placebo. The CDR3 DNA follows: TGTGCCAGCAGTTGGATACAGGGGGCCGGGGCCAACGTCCTGACTTTC. Protein sequence: CASSWIQGAGANVLTF.